Following are 26 T cell receptor beta chains from one sample sequenced in a study of T-cell memory formation after mild COVID-19. From the 5' RACE reads, TCRdb called clonotypes with MiXCR, one entry per CDR3 protein. The data contain about 190,000 distinct CDR3 sequences, about 16% of them singletons. Sample: PBMCs or a T cell subset sorted from them (not recorded which). Every receptor here comes from an adult woman who had mild COVID-19 (a few samples of this study predate the infection). Cell type and time point are not known.

This clonotype turned up a few times. The J gene is TRBJ1-4, the V gene TRBV5-4; D unresolved. Trimming left V 1 base short and J 8 bases short, with 15 bases between. Looked up from germline, CDR1 is SGHNT and CDR2 is YYREEE (reference sequence). This CDR3 comprises 15 residues. Here the CDR3 reads CASSLTPERDEKLFF. The CDR3 bases are TGTGCCAGCAGCTTGACTCCAGAACGCGACGAAAAACTGTTTTTT. Together with reference TRBV5-4 and TRBJ1-4, the CDR3 gives the full variable domain: ETGVTQSPTHLIKTRGQQVTLRCSSQSGHNTVSWYQQALGQGPQFIFQYYREEENGRGNFPPRFSGLQFPNYSSELNVNALELDDSALYLCASSLTPERDEKLFFGSGTQLSVL.

The V gene is TRBV5-1, the J gene TRBJ2-1, with 7 bases matching TRBD1. This CDR3 spans 18 amino acids. Germline V gives CDR1 SGHRS, CDR2 YFSETQ. After removal of 0 bases from V and 3 bases from J, the junction contained 12 bases not matched to a gene. The CDR3 protein is CASSLGGRGIAFYNEQFF. CDR3 sequence (DNA): TGCGCCAGCAGCTTGGGAGGCAGGGGGATAGCATTCTACAATGAGCAGTTCTTC.

This clonotype was observed once. V usage is TRBV6-5 and J usage is TRBJ1-5; D gene ambiguous. The V end lost 6 bases, the J end lost 3 bases, and 12 bases lay between the germline ends. The CDR3 runs 14 residues. CDR1 and CDR2 from the germline V gene are MNHEY and SVGAGI. Written as DNA, the CDR3 is TGTGCCAGCAGCCGTAGGGTGGACAATCAGCCCCAGCATTTT. Translating it yields CASSRRVDNQPQHF.

V usage is TRBV7-2 and J usage is TRBJ1-5; D might be TRBD1 (5 bases). The CDR3 spans 17 residues. Germline CDR1 SGHTA, CDR2 FQGNSA. Trimming removed 5 bases at V and 4 bases at J, with 21 bases between. CDR3 sequence reads: CASSLRVGGWQNQPQHF. CDR3 nucleotides: TGTGCCAGCAGCCTCCGAGTTGGGGGGTGGCAAAATCAGCCCCAGCATTTT.

V gene TRBV7-2 combines with J gene TRBJ2-3, with a possible D match to TRBD2 (6 bases). The V end lost 4 bases, the J end lost 6 bases, and 17 bases lay between the germline ends. The germline gives CDR1 SGHTA, CDR2 FQGNSA. This CDR3 comprises 15 residues. CDR3 sequence reads: CASSSNGGRTDTQYF. CDR3 coding DNA: TGTGCCAGCAGCTCCAACGGGGGAAGGACCGATACGCAGTATTTT.

The chain uses TRBV3-1 and TRBJ1-1; 8 nucleotides agree with TRBD1. Germline values: CDR1 LGHDT, CDR2 YNNKEL (reference sequence). V shed 6 bases and J 5 bases; nucleotides not matched to a gene: 11. This CDR3 is 15 amino acids long. The CDR3 DNA reads TGTGCCAGCAGGTCCAGGGGGCCAGTGTTAACTGAAGCTTTCTTT. Residues: CASRSRGPVLTEAFF.

The chain recombines TRBV25-1 with TRBJ1-2, with D possibly being TRBD1 (5 bases). The V and J ends lost 10 bases and 4 bases respectively, with 19 bases between them. CDR1 and CDR2 from the germline V gene are MGHDK and SYGVNS. This CDR3 spans 14 amino acids. CDR3 nucleotide sequence: TGTGCCACGAGCCGAGGGGTCGGAAGCTATGGCTACACCTTC. Translated: CATSRGVGSYGYTF.

The chain recombines TRBV4-2 with TRBJ1-1; D not certain. Germline V gene sequence: CDR1 LGHNA, CDR2 YNFKEQ. CDR3 length: 13 amino acids. Trimming removed 3 bases at V and 6 bases at J, with 11 bases between. The DNA of the CDR3 is TGTGCCAGCAGCCAGGCCCGTGGGGCTGAAGCTTTCTTT. This translates into CASSQARGAEAFF.

The chain joins TRBV12-3 or TRBV12-4 to TRBJ1-2, with TRBD1 matching 12 bases. With 5 bases clipped from V and 8 bases from J, the junction kept 9 bases outside the gene matches. The length of the CDR3 is 15 residues. The CDR3 coding sequence is TGTGCCAGCAGTCCCCCGGGACAGGGGGCTGGCGGCTACACCTTC. It encodes CASSPPGQGAGGYTF.

The chain uses TRBV6-1 and TRBJ1-4; 9 nucleotides align to TRBD1. The junction had 13 bases not matched to a gene; V was cut back by 6 bases and J by 2 bases. CDR3 length: 18 amino acids. CDR1 and CDR2 (germline): MNHNS, SASEGT. The DNA of the CDR3 is TGTGCCAGCAGGGGGACATCGACAGGGGGAACGACTAATGAAAAACTGTTTTTT. It yields the protein CASRGTSTGGTTNEKLFF.

The chain has TRBV29-1 and TRBJ2-3, with D perhaps matching TRBD1 or TRBD2 (5 bases each). CDR3 length: 13 residues. Germline V CDR1 and CDR2: SQVTM, ANQGSEA. Between the trimmed V and J ends, which lost 3 bases and 6 bases, there was a span of 13 bases. The CDR3: CSVDGTGRDTQYF. The CDR3 DNA is TGCAGCGTTGACGGGACCGGGCGGGATACGCAGTATTTT.

The rearrangement uses TRBV7-3 and TRBJ2-2, with a tentative D call TRBD2 (5 bases). CDR1 and CDR2 from the germline V gene are SGHTA and FQGTGA. V gave up 1 base and J gave up 1 base, with 10 bases separating them. The CDR3 length is 16 residues. The DNA for the CDR3 is TGTGCCAGCAGCTTAAGGGATCGGGGGAACACCGGGGAGCTGTTTTTT. This gives the protein CASSLRDRGNTGELFF.

This clonotype showed up just a few times. The chain joins TRBV25-1 to TRBJ2-1; 10 positions match TRBD1. Germline V gene data show CDR1 as MGHDK and CDR2 as SYGVNS. The CDR3 spans 14 residues. With V trimmed by 6 bases and J by 9 bases, 8 bases remained unmatched. CDR3: CASRVTGGQGEQFF. The CDR3 DNA follows: TGTGCCAGCAGGGTGACAGGGGGCCAGGGTGAGCAGTTCTTC. Drawing the rest from reference TRBV25-1 and TRBJ2-1, the complete variable domain is EADIYQTPRYLVIGTGKKITLECSQTMGHDKMYWYQQDPGMELHLIHYSYGVNSTEKGDLSSESTVSRIRTEHFPLTLESARPSHTSQYLCASRVTGGQGEQFFGPGTRLTVL.

This chain joins TRBV4-3 and TRBJ2-3, with TRBD2 identical over 10 bases. V gave up 4 bases and J gave up 2 bases; unmatched junction bases: 15. Germline V lookup: CDR1 LGHNA, CDR2 YSLEER. This CDR3 is 19 amino acids long. The CDR3 sequence is CASSPGGTSGILFTDTQYF. CDR3 nucleotides: TGCGCCAGCAGCCCAGGGGGAACTAGCGGGATTCTCTTCACAGATACGCAGTATTTT.

The chain has TRBV7-3 and TRBJ1-2; D perhaps matches TRBD1 (6 bases). Germline CDR1 and CDR2: SGHTA and FQGTGA. V lost 2 bases, J lost 7 bases, and 14 bases lay in between. The CDR3 covers 14 residues. CDR3 in DNA: TGTGCCAGCAGCTTAGACCCGAGGGGGGTTGGCTACACCTTC. It codes for CASSLDPRGVGYTF.

The chain combines TRBV28 with TRBJ2-3; D is undetermined. There are 13 residues in the CDR3. Germline assignment: CDR1 MDHEN and CDR2 SYDVKM. V shed 10 bases and J shed 2 bases, with 13 bases lying between them. CDR3 region: CATTRRLTDTQYF. CDR3 sequence (DNA): TGTGCCACCACACGCAGGCTCACAGATACGCAGTATTTT.

This chain connects TRBV5-1 to TRBJ1-2; tentatively, D is TRBD1 (6 bases). Trimming cost V 4 bases and J 1 base, with 11 bases left between them. The CDR3 runs 14 residues. The germline V gene encodes CDR1 SGHRS and CDR2 YFSETQ. Here the CDR3 reads CASSRGGNNYGYTF. In nucleotides, the CDR3 is TGCGCCAGCAGCCGAGGGGGAAATAACTATGGCTACACCTTC.

The chain carries TRBV20-1 and TRBJ2-7; D unresolved. Trimming cost V 0 bases and J 6 bases, with 6 bases left between them. The germline CDR1 and CDR2 sequences are DFQATT and SNEGSKA (reference sequence). This CDR3 region has 11 residues. The CDR3: CSARDWVEQYF. The CDR3 coding sequence is TGCAGTGCTAGAGATTGGGTCGAGCAGTACTTC.

The rearrangement uses TRBV11-3 and TRBJ2-5; D not resolved. CDR1 and CDR2 from the germline V gene are SGHNT and YENEEA. This CDR3 is built from 14 residues. The ends were cut back, 2 bases at V and 3 bases at J, with 10 bases in the middle. This chain's CDR3 is CASSLFVEKETQYF. CDR3 nucleotides: TGTGCCAGCAGCTTATTTGTAGAGAAAGAGACCCAGTACTTC.

This clonotype appeared a few times. The chain links TRBV9 to TRBJ1-1, with D perhaps TRBD1 (5 bases). This CDR3 comprises 14 residues. Germline V gene sequence: CDR1 SGDLS, CDR2 YYNGEE. V was shortened by 4 bases and J by 1 base, with 11 bases between the two germline ends. This chain's CDR3 is CASSPRRANTEAFF. CDR3 nucleotides: TGTGCCAGCAGCCCCCGCAGGGCGAACACTGAAGCTTTCTTT.

This chain connects TRBV5-1 to TRBJ2-6; D is ambiguous. Per the germline V gene, CDR1 is SGHRS and CDR2 is YFSETQ. CDR3 size: 16 residues. V was pared by 0 bases and J by 0 bases, with 7 bases between. The CDR3 nucleotides read TGCGCCAGCAGCTTGGAGGAAAGCTCTGGGGCCAACGTCCTGACTTTC. As protein: CASSLEESSGANVLTF.

The chain combines TRBV7-2 with TRBJ2-2; D remains unclear. Trimming pared 5 bases from V and 6 bases from J, leaving 13 bases between. Germline V gene sequence: CDR1 SGHTA, CDR2 FQGNSA. The CDR3 spans 14 residues. CDR3 region: CASSPTLYPGELFF. The CDR3 DNA reads as TGTGCCAGCAGCCCTACCCTATACCCCGGGGAGCTGTTTTTT.

This clonotype was found many times. This chain connects TRBV7-8 to TRBJ2-7, with TRBD1 matching over 10 bases. From germline, CDR1 is SGHVS and CDR2 FQNEAQ. Losses at the gene ends were 0 bases for V and 4 bases for J; bases not matched to a gene: 6. The CDR3 sequence is 16 residues long. The CDR3 protein is CASSLALGTGAYEQYF. As DNA, the CDR3 is TGTGCCAGCAGCTTAGCGCTAGGGACAGGGGCTTACGAGCAGTACTTC.

This sequence joins TRBV7-9 and TRBJ2-1; D gene unclear. Germline V gene sequence: CDR1 SEHNR, CDR2 FQNEAQ (reference sequence). The ends were cut back, 4 bases at V and 11 bases at J, with 9 bases in the middle. The CDR3 length is 11 residues. The CDR3 nucleotides are TGTGCCAGCAGCTCCAGCCCCCAGCAGTTCTTC. The encoded protein is CASSSSPQQFF.

The chain has TRBV18 and TRBJ2-7; D might be TRBD2 (6 bases). This CDR3 has 14 residues. CDR1 and CDR2 from the germline V gene are KGHSH and LQKENI. Trimming removed 0 bases from V and 6 bases from J, with 12 bases in between. The CDR3 DNA follows: TGTGCCAGCTCACCACCCCCGGGGAGGAGCGAGCAGTACTTC. Its translation: CASSPPPGRSEQYF.

The sample holds one count of this clonotype. The chain has TRBV6-5 and TRBJ2-7, with 7 nucleotides matching TRBD1. V gave up 6 bases and J gave up 4 bases; unmatched junction bases: 12. Germline V CDR1 and CDR2: MNHEY, SVGAGI. CDR3 length: 15 residues. CDR3 sequence: CASRTRGGAWYEQYF. The CDR3 coding sequence is TGTGCCAGCAGGACCCGAGGGGGCGCATGGTACGAGCAGTACTTC.